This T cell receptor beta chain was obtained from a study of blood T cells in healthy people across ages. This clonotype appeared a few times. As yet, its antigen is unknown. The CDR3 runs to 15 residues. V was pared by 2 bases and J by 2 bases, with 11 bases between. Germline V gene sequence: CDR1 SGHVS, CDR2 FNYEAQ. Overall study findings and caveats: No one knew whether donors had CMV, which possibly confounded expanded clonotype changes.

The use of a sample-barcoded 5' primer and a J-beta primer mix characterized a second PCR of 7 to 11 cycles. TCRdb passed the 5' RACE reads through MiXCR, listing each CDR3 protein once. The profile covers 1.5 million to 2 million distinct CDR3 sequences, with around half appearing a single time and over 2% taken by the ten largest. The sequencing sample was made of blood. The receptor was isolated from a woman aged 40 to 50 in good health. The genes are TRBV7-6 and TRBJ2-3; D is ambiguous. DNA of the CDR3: TGTGCCAGCAGCTTATCTAGTGTGATCACAGATACGCAGTATTTT. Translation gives CASSLSSVITDTQYF.